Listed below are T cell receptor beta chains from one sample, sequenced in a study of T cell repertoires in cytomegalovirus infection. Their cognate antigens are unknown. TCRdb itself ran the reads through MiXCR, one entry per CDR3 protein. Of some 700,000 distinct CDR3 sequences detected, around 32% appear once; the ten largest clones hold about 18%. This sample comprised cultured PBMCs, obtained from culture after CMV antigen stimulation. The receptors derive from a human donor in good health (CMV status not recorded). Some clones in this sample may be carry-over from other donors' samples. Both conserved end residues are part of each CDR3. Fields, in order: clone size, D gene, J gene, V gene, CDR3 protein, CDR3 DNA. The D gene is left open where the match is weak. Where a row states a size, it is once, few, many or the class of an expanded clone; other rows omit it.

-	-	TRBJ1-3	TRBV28	CASSLGRTGNTIYF	TGTGCCAGCAGTTTAGGGCGGACTGGAAACACCATATATTTT
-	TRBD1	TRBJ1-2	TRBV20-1	CSPGQGDFDYGYTF	TGCAGTCCGGGACAGGGAGATTTCGACTATGGCTACACCTTC
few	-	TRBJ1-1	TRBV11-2	CASSSPFHVGLGNTEAFF	TGTGCCAGCAGCTCCCCGTTTCATGTGGGGTTAGGGAACACTGAAGCTTTCTTT
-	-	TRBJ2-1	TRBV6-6	CASSSGTYSYNEQFF	TGTGCCAGCAGTTCTGGGACTTACTCGTACAATGAGCAGTTCTTC
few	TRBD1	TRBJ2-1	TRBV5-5	CASSAPGQGSYNEQFF	TGTGCCAGCAGCGCGCCGGGACAGGGTTCCTACAATGAGCAGTTCTTC
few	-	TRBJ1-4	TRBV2	CASADWSGEKLFF	TGTGCCAGCGCTGACTGGTCTGGGGAAAAACTGTTTTTT
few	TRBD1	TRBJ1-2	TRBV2	CASRGDSALYGYTF	TGTGCCAGCAGGGGGGACAGTGCTCTCTATGGCTACACCTTC
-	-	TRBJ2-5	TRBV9	CASSVDGTQETQYF	TGTGCCAGCAGCGTAGATGGAACCCAAGAGACCCAGTACTTC
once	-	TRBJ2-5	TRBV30	CAWSDRQAGTQYF	TGTGCCTGGAGTGATCGACAGGCTGGGACCCAGTACTTC
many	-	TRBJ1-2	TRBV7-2	CASSVGQFYGYTF	TGTGCCAGCAGCGTTGGGCAGTTCTATGGCTACACCTTC
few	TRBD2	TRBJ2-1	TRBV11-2	CASSLWGGRPISYNEQFF	TGTGCCAGCAGCTTATGGGGCGGGAGGCCCATCTCCTACAATGAGCAGTTCTTC
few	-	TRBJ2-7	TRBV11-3	CASSLEGRFSPPSEQYF	TGTGCCAGCAGCTTAGAAGGTCGTTTTTCTCCCCCGAGCGAGCAGTACTTC
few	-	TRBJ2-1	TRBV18	CASSRRDYNEQFF	TGTGCCAGCTCACGGCGGGATTACAATGAGCAGTTCTTC
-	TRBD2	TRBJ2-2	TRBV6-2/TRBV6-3	CASTEAGGSTGELFF	TGTGCCAGCACCGAAGCGGGGGGGAGCACCGGGGAGCTGTTTTTT
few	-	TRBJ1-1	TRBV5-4	CASTPMLGGGTEAFF	TGTGCCAGCACCCCTATGTTGGGGGGAGGCACTGAAGCTTTCTTT
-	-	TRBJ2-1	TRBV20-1	CSARGGVFEQFF	TGCAGTGCTAGGGGGGGAGTTTTTGAGCAGTTCTTC
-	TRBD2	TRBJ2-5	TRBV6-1	CASSGPGGETQYF	TGTGCCAGCAGTGGGCCGGGAGGAGAGACCCAGTACTTC
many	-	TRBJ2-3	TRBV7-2	CASSLGGQRTDTQYF	TGTGCCAGCAGCTTAGGGGGGCAGCGCACAGATACGCAGTATTTT
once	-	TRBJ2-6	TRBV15	CATSRDGSAAGANVLTF	TGTGCCACCAGCAGAGATGGATCGGCCGCTGGGGCCAACGTCCTGACTTTC
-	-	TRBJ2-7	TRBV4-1	CASSLHADTSYEQYF	TGCGCCAGCAGCCTTCACGCGGACACCTCCTACGAGCAGTACTTC
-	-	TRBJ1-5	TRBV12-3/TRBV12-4	CASTHSNQPQHF	TGTGCCAGCACCCATTCGAATCAGCCCCAGCATTTT
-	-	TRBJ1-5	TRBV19	CASSMAPGFYNQPQHF	TGTGCCAGTAGTATGGCCCCGGGATTCTATAATCAGCCCCAGCATTTT
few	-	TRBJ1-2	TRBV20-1	CSARLIAVAYGYTF	TGCAGTGCTAGACTAATCGCGGTGGCCTATGGCTACACCTTC
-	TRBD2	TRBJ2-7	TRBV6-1	CASSWLAGDYEQYF	TGTGCCAGCAGCTGGCTAGCGGGAGATTACGAGCAGTACTTC
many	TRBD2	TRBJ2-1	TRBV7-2	CASSLVRREVPNEQFF	TGTGCCAGCAGCTTAGTTCGGCGGGAGGTCCCCAATGAGCAGTTCTTC
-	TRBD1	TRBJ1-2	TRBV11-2	CASSLARGLGYGYTF	TGTGCCAGCAGCTTAGCCAGGGGGCTAGGCTATGGCTACACCTTC
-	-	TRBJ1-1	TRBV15	CATSRSPRGGGTEAFF	TGTGCCACCAGCAGATCTCCCCGGGGGGGCGGCACTGAAGCTTTCTTT
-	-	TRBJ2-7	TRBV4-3	CASSQAQGHYEQYF	TGCGCCAGCAGCCAAGCTCAGGGACACTACGAGCAGTACTTC
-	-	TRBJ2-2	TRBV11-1	CASSRQHTGELFF	TGTGCCAGCAGCCGACAGCACACCGGGGAGCTGTTTTTT
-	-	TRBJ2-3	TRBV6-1	CASSEGVTDTQYF	TGTGCCAGCAGTGAAGGGGTCACAGATACGCAGTATTTT
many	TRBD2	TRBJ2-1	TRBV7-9	CASSETSGFYNEQFF	TGTGCCAGCAGCGAGACTAGCGGGTTCTACAATGAGCAGTTCTTC
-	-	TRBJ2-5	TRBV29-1	CSVGEGLTQYF	TGCAGCGTTGGTGAAGGCCTGACCCAGTACTTC
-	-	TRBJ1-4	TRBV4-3	CASSYRREWVKLFF	TGCGCCAGCAGCTATAGGAGGGAATGGGTAAAACTGTTTTTT
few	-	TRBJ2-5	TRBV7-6	CASSAKGGQETQYF	TGTGCCAGCAGCGCCAAAGGGGGCCAAGAGACCCAGTACTTC
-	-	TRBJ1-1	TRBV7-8	CASSLEPGGTEAFF	TGTGCCAGCAGCTTAGAACCCGGGGGCACTGAAGCTTTCTTT
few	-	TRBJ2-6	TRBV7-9	CASSPPGPPAGANVLTF	TGTGCCAGCAGCCCCCCAGGGCCCCCCGCTGGGGCCAACGTCCTGACTTTC
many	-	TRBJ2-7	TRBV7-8	CASSLLNEQYF	TGTGCCAGCAGCTTATTAAACGAGCAGTACTTC
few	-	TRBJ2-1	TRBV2	CASRERPGNEQFF	TGTGCCAGCAGGGAGAGGCCGGGGAATGAGCAGTTCTTC
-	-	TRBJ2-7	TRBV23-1	CARDRIYEQYF	TGCGCCAGAGACAGGATCTACGAGCAGTACTTC
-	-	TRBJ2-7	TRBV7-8	CASSVHSYEQYF	TGTGCCAGCAGCGTCCACAGCTACGAGCAGTACTTC
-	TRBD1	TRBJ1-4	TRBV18	CASSPLTGAKEKLFF	TGTGCCAGCTCACCTCTGACAGGGGCCAAAGAAAAACTGTTTTTT
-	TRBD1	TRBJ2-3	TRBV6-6	CAGNRGPGTDTQYF	TGTGCCGGTAACAGGGGCCCTGGCACAGATACGCAGTATTTT
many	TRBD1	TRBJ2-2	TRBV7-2	CASRDRGRTGELFF	TGTGCCAGCCGGGACAGGGGGCGGACCGGGGAGCTGTTTTTT
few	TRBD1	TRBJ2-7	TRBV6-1	CASSQGVFYEQYF	TGTGCCAGCAGCCAGGGGGTTTTCTACGAGCAGTACTTC
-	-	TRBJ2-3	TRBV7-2	CASSLVQITDTQYF	TGTGCCAGCAGCTTAGTACAGATCACAGATACGCAGTATTTT